This T cell receptor (beta chain) was documented in a study of blood T cell repertoires in COVID-19 (dated by TCRdb to 2020 to 2021). With regard to the full study: Collaborator samples came from the United States, Italy and Spain and covered acute and convalescent phases of COVID-19. The prospective study material was composed of cDNA or gDNA derived from T cells, B-cell-depleted T cells, or PBMCs. Deeply sampled blood TCRbeta repertoires from subjects exposed to, actively infected with, or recovered from COVID-19 were included in the dataset. The repertoires were released in a freely available public database intended as a resource for research on the immune response to SARS-CoV-2. The samples were drawn from two sources: the first 160 participants of the ongoing ImmuneRACE study, and 1,200 or so subjects contributed by 6 global collaborators. Sample metadata almost always included a de-identified subject ID, COVID-19 status, age in years and sex. Where HLA class I and class II types were available, the types were taken from metadata supplied by the sample provider, not from assay-based typing. General conclusions and limits of the study: The quantity of clinical and demographic metadata differed by source and by participant and was supplied without curation.

Each collaborating institution followed its own protocols to collect whole blood in K2EDTA tubes. Collaborator samples were shipped for TCRbeta analysis as frozen whole blood, isolated PBMCs, or DNA extracted from either sample type. Including the terminal cysteine and phenylalanine, the CDR3 comprises 12 residues. Only CDR3 DNA remains: 36 bases, in frame from the first base. Via the germline V gene, CDR1 is SQVTM and CDR2 ANQGSEA. Trimmed from V: 4 bases; trimmed from J: 3 bases; junction bases lacking a gene match: 3. Worth noting for this clone: Its antigen specificity is not known. No clone much larger than this one lies a single base away; base qualities are absent.

TCRbeta CDR3 regions were amplified from genomic DNA by means of the immunoSEQ Assay, a bias-controlled multiplex PCR. Regarding the original processing steps: Within the assay, amplification of reference gene primers was used to estimate how many nucleated cells each sample contained. To quantify the absolute abundance of each unique TCRbeta CDR3 rearrangement, sequence reads were collapsed and filtered. For each sample, productive Simpson clonality was calculated as the square root of Simpson's diversity index across productive rearrangements. TCRdb stores this immuneACCESS table with in-frame sequences only. Part of the clones is absent; in the studies checked, under half of the shortfall reflects unresolved V genes, and no reason is known for the rest. V and J calls plus clone size are reproduced from that table; the DNA served to infer D and trimming. This sample gives under 15,000 clones in total; approximately 89% of them show up just once. The top ten hold about 5.2% of the sample.

Sequencing was performed on peripheral blood. This TCR came from a human donor in a cohort sampled during active COVID-19. The chain uses TRBV29-1 and TRBJ2-7; 7 nucleotides in the junction match TRBD1. The CDR3 protein sequence reads: CSVGQGYYEQYF. The DNA sequence follows: TGCAGCGTTGGACAGGGTTACTACGAGCAGTACTTC.